The 25 T cell receptor beta chains presented below share a single source sample, sequenced in a study of T cell repertoires in cytomegalovirus infection. MiXCR, applied by TCRdb to the reads, yields one record per CDR3 protein. The repertoire holds 680,000 or so distinct CDR3 sequences, with about 40% as singletons. The sample comprised PBMCs. The source of these receptors is a human donor in good health (CMV status not recorded). Some clones in this sample may be carry-over from other donors' samples.

In this sample, this clonotype turned up a few times. V is TRBV6-1 and J is TRBJ2-1, with D possibly matching TRBD1 (5 bases). Per germline, CDR1 MNHNS and CDR2 SASEGT. The CDR3 has 17 amino acids. The ends were cut back, 6 bases at V and 1 base at J, with 19 bases in the middle. Written as DNA, the CDR3 is TGTGCCAGCAGCCCACCCCAGGGTCAGGTTTCCTACAATGAGCAGTTCTTC. It specifies CASSPPQGQVSYNEQFF.

The V gene is TRBV6-1, the J gene TRBJ2-1; the match to TRBD1 covers 10 bases. This CDR3 region has 18 residues. Germline V gives CDR1 MNHNS, CDR2 SASEGT. The V segment lost 2 bases and the J segment 10 bases; nucleotides outside the gene matches: 17. The CDR3, as DNA: TGTGCCAGCAGTGAATTCCCCCTTTACCGGGACAGGGGACACGAGCAGTTCTTC. Translation: CASSEFPLYRDRGHEQFF.

This clonotype has just a few counts. This rearrangement joins TRBV7-9 to TRBJ2-5, with unresolved D. The germline gives CDR1 SEHNR, CDR2 FQNEAQ (reference sequence). Trimming took off 2 bases at V and 5 bases at J, with 18 bases between the two ends. The CDR3 totals 16 residues. CDR3 residues: CASSLFWARTRETQYF. CDR3 bases: TGTGCCAGCAGCTTATTCTGGGCCCGGACCCGGGAGACCCAGTACTTC.

The sample holds one count of this clonotype. The chain employs TRBV5-5 and TRBJ2-7; TRBD1 aligns across 7 bases. The ends lost 0 bases at V and 1 base at J; junction bases unmatched: 7. There are 16 residues in the CDR3. Germline values: CDR1 SGHKS, CDR2 YYEKEE (reference sequence). The CDR3 nucleotides are TGTGCCAGCAGCTTGGGGACAGGAATGAGATCCTACGAGCAGTACTTC. It yields the protein CASSLGTGMRSYEQYF.

This clonotype appeared many times. This rearrangement joins TRBV6-1 to TRBJ1-5; 8 positions agree with TRBD1. V was pared by 6 bases and J by 9 bases, with 13 bases of the junction left unmatched. This CDR3 contains 15 residues. Germline V gene lookup returns CDR1 MNHNS and CDR2 SASEGT. This chain's CDR3 is CASSQTGEGRLPQHF. The CDR3, as DNA: TGTGCCAGCAGCCAGACAGGGGAGGGCAGGTTGCCCCAGCATTTT.

This clonotype was counted a single time. A much more abundant neighbour one base away suggests this may be a read error. This sequence joins TRBV7-2 and TRBJ1-2; D gene ambiguous. CDR3 length equals 13 residues. The V and J ends lost 5 bases and 4 bases respectively, with 11 bases between them. Germline V lookup: CDR1 SGHTA, CDR2 FQGNSA. The CDR3 nucleotides are TGTGCCAGCAGCCCGCGGAACCCCTATGGCTACACCTTC. Translated: CASSPRNPYGYTF.

This chain connects TRBV6-6 to TRBJ2-6; 9 bases match TRBD1. CDR3 length: 19 amino acids. The V gene end was trimmed by 6 bases and the J gene end by 1 base; junction bases not matched to a gene: 13. The germline CDR1 and CDR2 sequences are MNHNY and SVGAGI (reference sequence). The CDR3 DNA is TGTGCCAGCAGCTACGGACCGGGACAGGGACTTTCTGGGGCCAACGTCCTGACTTTC. Its translation: CASSYGPGQGLSGANVLTF.

This chain uses TRBV4-1 with TRBJ2-7; D is possibly TRBD2 (5 bases). V gave up 0 bases and J gave up 4 bases, with 10 bases separating them. The germline gives CDR1 MGHRA, CDR2 YSYEKL. This CDR3 region has 14 residues. The CDR3, as DNA: TGCGCCAGCAGCCAAGATGAGGGCGGGTACGAGCAGTACTTC. Translated: CASSQDEGGYEQYF.

This clonotype was detected a few times. The rearrangement uses TRBV7-6 and TRBJ1-5; D gene unclear. The ends were cut back, 1 base at V and 5 bases at J, with 12 bases in the middle. The CDR3 spans 15 residues. Per the germline V gene, CDR1 is SGHVS and CDR2 is FNYEAQ. This CDR3 reads CASSLVGDPHQPQHF. CDR3 DNA: TGTGCCAGCAGCTTAGTTGGGGATCCTCATCAGCCCCAGCATTTT.

This clonotype was seen a few times. The V gene is TRBV20-1, the J gene TRBJ1-6, with 7 bases lining up with TRBD1. The germline V gene has CDR1 DFQATT and CDR2 SNEGSKA (reference sequence). Trimming at V came to 2 bases and at J to 7 bases, leaving 8 bases not matched to a gene. CDR3 length: 15 residues. The CDR3 reads CSARSQTGMNSPLHF. The CDR3 nucleotides are TGCAGTGCTAGATCCCAGACAGGGATGAATTCACCCCTCCACTTT.

The chain links TRBV6-1 to TRBJ2-3; D not certain. The CDR3 extends over 14 amino acids. V lost 2 bases and J 4 bases, leaving 10 bases between the germline ends. Germline V gene sequence: CDR1 MNHNS, CDR2 SASEGT. The CDR3 DNA follows: TGTGCCAGCAGTGAACGTCCGGGCCCAGATACGCAGTATTTT. Residues: CASSERPGPDTQYF.

On this clonotype itself: At one boundary the junction diverges from the germline segment, which might be a read error. J is TRBJ2-7 and V is TRBV5-4, with 12 bases that match TRBD1. CDR1 SGHNT and CDR2 YYREEE come from the germline V gene (reference sequence). This CDR3 is 15 amino acids long. The CDR3 loop reads CASSGGQGAAYEKYF. CDR3 DNA: TGTGCTAGCAGCGGGGGACAGGGGGCTGCCTACGAGAAGTACTTC. Supplemented by reference TRBV5-4 and TRBJ2-7, the full variable domain reads ETGVTQSPTHLIKTRGQQVTLRCSSQSGHNTVSWYQQALGQGPQFIFQYYREEENGRGNFPPRFSGLQFPNYSSELNVNALELDDSALYLCASSGGQGAAYEKYFGPGTRLTVT.

The chain couples TRBV6-2 or TRBV6-3 to TRBJ2-7; 12 nucleotides agree with TRBD2. J lost 2 bases, V lost 0 bases, and 2 bases had no gene match. Germline V gene data show CDR1 as MNHEY and CDR2 as SVGEGT. This CDR3 has 16 amino acids. DNA of the CDR3: TGTGCCAGCAGTTACTCCGGACTAGCGGGGCCCTACGAGCAGTACTTC. Encoded protein: CASSYSGLAGPYEQYF.

The rearrangement uses TRBV20-1 and TRBJ2-7; D might be TRBD1 (6 bases). The V end lost 7 bases, the J end lost 2 bases, and 9 bases lay between the germline ends. Germline assignment: CDR1 DFQATT and CDR2 SNEGSKA (reference sequence). The CDR3 runs 11 residues. The CDR3 protein is CSVDRTYEQYF. The CDR3 DNA is TGCAGTGTCGACAGGACCTACGAGCAGTACTTC.

Notes on this clonotype: A much larger clone lies one base from this, so it may be a read error. This CDR3 is CASSLEESPNEKLFF. The CDR3 nucleotides read TGTGCCAGCAGCTTAGAGGAAAGCCCAAATGAAAAACTGTTTTTT. J is TRBJ1-4 and V is TRBV7-2; D is unresolved. CDR1 and CDR2 from the germline V gene are SGHTA and FQGNSA. The V end was cut by 1 base, the J end by 5 bases, with 11 bases between. This CDR3 has 15 residues. Together with reference TRBV7-2 and TRBJ1-4, the CDR3 gives the full variable domain: GAGVSQSPSNKVTEKGKDVELRCDPISGHTALYWYRQSLGQGLEFLIYFQGNSAPDKSGLPSDRFSAERTGGSVSTLTIQRTQQEDSAVYLCASSLEESPNEKLFFGSGTQLSVL.

A remark on this clonotype: With a much larger clone just one base away, this may be a read error. The CDR3 spells CARSLVGTSRYNEQFF. The CDR3 DNA reads as TGTGCCCGCAGCTTAGTCGGGACTAGCAGGTACAATGAGCAGTTCTTC. The rearrangement joins TRBV7-6 to TRBJ2-1, with 9 positions matching TRBD2. Germline V CDR1 and CDR2: SGHVS, FNYEAQ. CDR3 length: 16 residues.

This clonotype showed up just a few times. The chain joins TRBV7-2 to TRBJ1-6; D is undetermined. The V end was cut by 7 bases, the J end by 0 bases, with 13 bases between. Germline values: CDR1 SGHTA, CDR2 FQGNSA. The CDR3 totals 16 residues. The CDR3 sequence: CASTPDTASYNSPLHF. In DNA form, the CDR3 reads TGTGCCAGCACGCCCGACACCGCCTCCTATAATTCACCCCTCCACTTT.

The chain combines TRBV19 with TRBJ1-1, with D unclear. V was trimmed by 7 bases and J by 5 bases, leaving 11 bases between them. This CDR3 is 12 amino acids long. Germline CDR1 reads LNHDA; CDR2 reads SQIVND (reference sequence). The CDR3 DNA follows: TGTGCCAGTATAAGAGGGCGTACTGAAGCTTTCTTT. As protein: CASIRGRTEAFF.

This clonotype was counted once. Germline and junction disagree at one end, which may indicate a read error. The rearrangement joins TRBV27 to TRBJ1-3, with D possibly being TRBD1 (6 bases). This CDR3 spans 15 amino acids. Per germline, CDR1 MNHEY and CDR2 SMNVEV (reference sequence). In DNA form, the CDR3 reads TGTGCCCGCAGTCCATGGGACACGGCAGGAAACACCATATATTTT. The encoded protein is CARSPWDTAGNTIYF.

This clonotype was counted between two and nine times. The V gene is TRBV19, the J gene TRBJ1-1; D gene uncertain. CDR1 and CDR2 (germline): LNHDA, SQIVND (reference sequence). Between the trimmed V and J ends, which lost 3 bases and 5 bases, there was a span of 10 bases. This CDR3 spans 13 amino acids. The CDR3 DNA is TGTGCCAGTAGTATTACGGTCCCTACTGAAGCTTTCTTT. Translating it yields CASSITVPTEAFF.

The V gene is TRBV15, the J gene TRBJ2-7; maybe TRBD2 (7 bases). The CDR3 extends over 17 amino acids. CDR1 and CDR2 (germline): LNHNV, YYDKDF (reference sequence). The V end lost 0 bases, the J end lost 2 bases, and 17 bases lay between the germline ends. The CDR3 spells CATSRDKGWGGPYEQYF. The CDR3 DNA follows: TGTGCCACCAGCAGAGATAAAGGCTGGGGGGGCCCCTACGAGCAGTACTTC.

As regards this clonotype: A read error is likely, as this CDR3 ends without the conserved phenylalanine or tryptophan. The genes are TRBV6-2 or TRBV6-3 and TRBJ1-6; D is undetermined. The CDR3 is 16 residues long. Germline lookup yields CDR1 MNHEY and CDR2 SVGEGT. V was pared by 5 bases and J by 5 bases, with 16 bases between. CDR3 coding DNA: TGTGCCAGCAGTCTACCGGGCCTGACTGATAATTCACCCCTCCACTCT. As protein: CASSLPGLTDNSPLHS.

This CDR3 is CASSIAMGYEQYF. DNA for the CDR3: TGTGCCAGTAGTATTGCCATGGGCTACGAGCAGTACTTC. V is TRBV19 and J is TRBJ2-7, with no clear D. Between the trimmed V and J ends, which lost 3 bases and 3 bases, there was a span of 9 bases. Germline V CDR1 and CDR2: LNHDA, SQIVND (reference sequence). The CDR3 runs 13 residues.

The chain uses TRBV7-2 and TRBJ1-1, with D tentatively TRBD1 (6 bases). The ends were cut back, 4 bases at V and 4 bases at J, with 13 bases in the middle. This CDR3 is 14 amino acids long. The germline V gene has CDR1 SGHTA and CDR2 FQGNSA. For the CDR3, the DNA is TGTGCCAGCAGCTCACAGGGAAGGGGCACTGAAGCTTTCTTT. It encodes CASSSQGRGTEAFF.

This clonotype was seen only a few times. The V call is TRBV12-3 or TRBV12-4, the J call TRBJ2-4; a weak D match, TRBD1 (6 bases). The CDR3 extends over 16 amino acids. Between the trimmed V and J ends, which lost 5 bases and 2 bases, there was a span of 16 bases. As DNA, the CDR3 is TGTGCCAGCAGTCCCTACCAGGGGAACTCCAAAAACATTCAGTACTTC. It specifies CASSPYQGNSKNIQYF.